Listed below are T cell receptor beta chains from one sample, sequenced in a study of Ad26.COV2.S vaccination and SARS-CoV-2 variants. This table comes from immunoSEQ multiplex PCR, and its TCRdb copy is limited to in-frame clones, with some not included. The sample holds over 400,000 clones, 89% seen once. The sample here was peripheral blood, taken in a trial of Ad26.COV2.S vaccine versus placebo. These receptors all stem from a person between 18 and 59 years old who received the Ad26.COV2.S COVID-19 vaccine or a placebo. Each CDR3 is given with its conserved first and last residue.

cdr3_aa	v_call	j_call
CSASTQAFF	TRBV20-1	TRBJ1-1
CASIPYHSYEQYF	TRBV6-6	TRBJ2-7
CASSSDPGGENTEAFF	TRBV5-4	TRBJ1-1
CASSPGRGLTDTQYF	TRBV18	TRBJ2-3
CASSLQLNTEAFF	TRBV11-3	TRBJ1-1
CASSVRSGGYEQYF	TRBV9	TRBJ2-7
CASSFGGRGRADTQYF	TRBV5-4	TRBJ2-3
CASSLLVGGPESTDTQYF	TRBV19	TRBJ2-3
CASSLVPGRNTEAFF	TRBV5-1	TRBJ1-1
CSGGVYNEQFF	TRBV29-1	TRBJ2-1
CASSFSHRRNSYEQYF	TRBV27	TRBJ2-7
CASSPQVGYEQFF	TRBV7-2	TRBJ2-1
CASSFSGGNNEQFF	TRBV7-9	TRBJ2-1
CASSFRTGVSEKLFF	TRBV28	TRBJ1-4
CASSVPRTSGNHEQFF	TRBV9	TRBJ2-1